What follows are 20 T cell receptor beta chains derived from one specimen sequenced in a study of OX40 agonist ivuxolimab in advanced cancers. Measured with immunoSEQ multiplex PCR; TCRdb has only the in-frame clones, and not every one. The sample comprises 81,000 or so clones, about 89% of which are singletons, and roughly 8.4% rests with the top ten. The sample consisted of CD4+ or CD8+ T cells sorted from blood, taken in a trial of the OX40 agonist ivuxolimab. These receptors all stem from an adult with an advanced solid tumor such as melanoma, head and neck, liver or kidney cancer.

This clone was found once. The chain has TRBV6-5 and TRBJ2-1; 10 bases are a match to TRBD1. The CDR3 loop spans 15 amino acids. The V and J ends lost 6 bases and 4 bases, in that order; junction bases with no gene match: 6. CDR1 is MNHEY, CDR2 SVGAGI, per germline. CDR3 DNA: TGTGCCAGCAGAACCCCGGGACAGGGGTACAATGAGCAGTTCTTC. As protein: CASRTPGQGYNEQFF.

The chain joins TRBV6-6 to TRBJ2-1, with unresolved D. The V end lost 2 bases, the J end lost 9 bases, and 11 bases lay between the germline ends. The CDR3 runs 13 residues. In germline, CDR1 is MNHNY, CDR2 SVGAGI (reference sequence). The CDR3 reads CASSYPKPTEQFF. The CDR3 DNA sequence: TGTGCCAGCAGTTACCCGAAGCCGACTGAGCAGTTCTTC.

For the CDR3, the DNA is TGTGCCATCGTAGACAGGGTCGAAGATACGCAGTATTTT. Its protein product is CAIVDRVEDTQYF. This chain joins TRBV27 and TRBJ2-3; 7 bases are shared with TRBD1. The V gene end was trimmed by 10 bases and the J gene end by 5 bases; junction bases not matched to a gene: 9. Germline CDR1 and CDR2: MNHEY and SMNVEV (reference sequence). The length of the CDR3 is 13 residues.

This chain connects TRBV28 to TRBJ1-5; 7 bases map to TRBD1. The V segment lost 6 bases and the J segment 6 bases; nucleotides outside the gene matches: 11. The CDR3 consists of 15 residues. Germline-derived CDR1 and CDR2 are MDHEN and SYDVKM. The CDR3 bases are TGTGCCAGCAGCGGCCAGGGGGACTTGGGTCAGCCCCAGCATTTT. This encodes CASSGQGDLGQPQHF.

This clone has a single count. The V call is TRBV28, the J call TRBJ1-2; D is unclear. This CDR3 contains 15 residues. V lost 3 bases and J 0 bases, leaving 11 bases between the germline ends. Germline values: CDR1 MDHEN, CDR2 SYDVKM. The CDR3 DNA is TGTGCCAGCAGTTTGGTATGGCTTCCTAACTATGGCTACACCTTC. This codes for CASSLVWLPNYGYTF.

The chain joins TRBV11-1 to TRBJ2-3; no reliable D call. The V and J ends lost 4 bases and 2 bases respectively, with 4 bases between them. The CDR3 spans 12 residues. The germline gives CDR1 SGHAT, CDR2 FQDESV (reference sequence). In DNA form, the CDR3 reads TGTGCCAGCAGCTCCTCCACAGATACGCAGTATTTT. It encodes CASSSSTDTQYF. Looking up the rest from reference TRBV11-1 and TRBJ2-3 gives the full variable domain: EAEVAQSPRYKITEKSQAVAFWCDPISGHATLYWYRQILGQGPELLVQFQDESVVDDSQLPKDRFSAERLKGVDSTLKIQPAELGDSAMYLCASSSSTDTQYFGPGTRLTVL.

The V and J genes are TRBV7-9 and TRBJ2-3, with D hard to call. The V gene lost 4 bases and the J gene lost 5 bases, with 10 bases spanning the gap. Germline V gene data show CDR1 as SEHNR and CDR2 as FQNEAQ (reference sequence). The CDR3 extends over 13 amino acids. The CDR3 coding sequence is TGTGCCAGCAGCTCCCTCCCGGGAGATACGCAGTATTTT. This sequence encodes CASSSLPGDTQYF.

This clone came up once. The chain uses TRBV28 and TRBJ1-2, with 7 bases that match TRBD1. Germline CDR1 is MDHEN and CDR2 is SYDVKM. The CDR3 is 12 amino acids. Trimming at V came to 2 bases and at J to 9 bases, leaving 3 bases not matched to a gene. CDR3 amino acids: CASSLRGRSYTF. CDR3 in DNA: TGTGCCAGCAGTTTAAGGGGGCGTAGCTACACCTTC.

V is TRBV10-2 and J is TRBJ1-1; the D gene is possibly TRBD1 (6 bases). The CDR3 contains 14 residues. V lost 0 bases and J lost 4, with 9 bases in between. Germline V gives CDR1 WSHSY, CDR2 SAAADI. CDR3 loop: CASSESIGGTEAFF. In DNA form, the CDR3 reads TGCGCCAGCAGTGAGTCGATAGGGGGCACTGAAGCTTTCTTT.

This chain uses TRBV2 with TRBJ2-3; D gene unclear. Trimming shortened V by 8 bases and J by 5 bases, and 11 bases separated the two germline ends. The CDR3 runs 12 residues. CDR1 is SNHLY, CDR2 FYNNEI, per germline. The CDR3 region is CASGKPQDTQYF. The CDR3 DNA reads TGTGCCAGCGGGAAGCCACAAGATACGCAGTATTTT. Full variable domain (missing parts from reference TRBV2 and TRBJ2-3): EPEVTQTPSHQVTQMGQEVILRCVPISNHLYFYWYRQILGQKVEFLVSFYNNEISEKSEIFDDQFSVERPDGSNFTLKIRSTKLEDSAMYFCASGKPQDTQYFGPGTRLTVL.

The chain carries TRBV7-9 and TRBJ2-1, with 9 nucleotides matching TRBD2. Germline V gives CDR1 SEHNR, CDR2 FQNEAQ (reference sequence). The trim removed 2 bases at V and 7 bases at J, leaving 9 bases unmatched. CDR3 length: 16 amino acids. The CDR3 nucleotides read TGTGCCAGCAGCTTATCGGCGGGAGGGCCGGGGAATGAGCAGTTCTTC. Translation: CASSLSAGGPGNEQFF.

CDR3 residues: CSVGGSASTF. The CDR3 region has the DNA TGCAGCGTTGGGGGGTCAGCCAGCACCTTC. The chain recombines TRBV29-1 with TRBJ1-2; maybe TRBD1 (5 bases). This CDR3 is built from 10 residues. Per germline, CDR1 SQVTM and CDR2 ANQGSEA. Trimming left V 4 bases short and J 13 bases short, with 13 bases between.

V is TRBV5-4 and J is TRBJ1-2; the D gene is possibly TRBD1 (5 bases). The ends were cut back, 6 bases at V and 5 bases at J, with 17 bases in the middle. The CDR3 consists of 14 residues. The V gene's germline CDR1 is SGHNT and CDR2 YYREEE (reference sequence). The CDR3 nucleotides are TGTGCCAGCAATGACCGGGACCTTTCATATGGCTACACCTTC. Its protein product is CASNDRDLSYGYTF.

The J gene is TRBJ2-1, the V gene TRBV4-3; D is perhaps TRBD1 or TRBD2 (5 bases each). The V and J ends lost 5 bases and 7 bases respectively, with 18 bases between them. The germline V gene encodes CDR1 LGHNA and CDR2 YSLEER. The CDR3 has 15 residues. As DNA, the CDR3 is TGCGCCAGCAGCTCCGGGGCTCGTCGTGGAAATGAGCAGTTCTTC. This gives the protein CASSSGARRGNEQFF.

The chain combines TRBV9 with TRBJ1-2; no clear D gene. V was cut by 2 bases and J by 14 bases, with 16 bases left in between. Germline assignment: CDR1 SGDLS and CDR2 YYNGEE. This CDR3 is 12 amino acids long. The CDR3 loop is CASSVGGPEQTF. CDR3 nucleotides: TGTGCCAGCAGCGTGGGCGGCCCCGAGCAGACCTTC.

The chain joins TRBV5-4 to TRBJ1-1, with 10 bases aligning to TRBD1. The CDR3 totals 15 residues. Germline V CDR1 and CDR2: SGHNT, YYREEE (reference sequence). V was clipped by 4 bases and J by 1 base; unmatched bases: 4. The CDR3, as DNA: TGTGCCAGCAGCCGGGACAGGGGCCAGAACACTGAAGCTTTCTTT. Translation: CASSRDRGQNTEAFF. Supplemented by reference TRBV5-4 and TRBJ1-1, the full variable domain reads ETGVTQSPTHLIKTRGQQVTLRCSSQSGHNTVSWYQQALGQGPQFIFQYYREEENGRGNFPPRFSGLQFPNYSSELNVNALELDDSALYLCASSRDRGQNTEAFFGQGTRLTVV.

This chain connects TRBV5-1 to TRBJ2-6, with D perhaps TRBD1 (5 bases). The V and J ends lost 4 bases and 4 bases respectively, with 12 bases between them. The germline V gene encodes CDR1 SGHRS and CDR2 YFSETQ. This CDR3 comprises 15 residues. The CDR3 region is CASSLRVPGANVLTF. Here the CDR3 DNA reads TGCGCCAGCAGCCTCAGGGTTCCCGGGGCCAACGTCCTGACTTTC.

A single count supports this clone. The CDR3 sequence is CASSELLFTRATNSYEQYF. Here the CDR3 DNA reads TGTGCCAGCAGTGAATTGTTGTTCACAAGGGCGACCAACTCCTACGAGCAGTACTTC. V is TRBV2 and J is TRBJ2-7; no definite D call. The CDR3 has 19 residues. V was shortened by 2 bases and J by 0 bases, with 23 bases between the two germline ends. Germline-derived CDR1 and CDR2 are SNHLY and FYNNEI.

The J gene is TRBJ2-7, the V gene TRBV27; no clear D gene. This CDR3 contains 13 residues. In germline, CDR1 is MNHEY, CDR2 SMNVEV (reference sequence). Trimming took off 3 bases at V and 3 bases at J, with 9 bases between the two ends. CDR3: CASSFGYFYEQYF. CDR3 bases: TGTGCCAGCAGTTTTGGGTACTTCTACGAGCAGTACTTC.

V and J are TRBV6-5 and TRBJ2-2, with a possible D match to TRBD2 (6 bases). Germline CDR1 MNHEY, CDR2 SVGAGI. The CDR3 totals 13 residues. V lost 4 bases and J 4 bases, leaving 7 bases between the germline ends. The CDR3 coding sequence is TGTGCCAGCAGTTGGGGAGGCACCGGGGAGCTGTTTTTT. This gives the protein CASSWGGTGELFF.